This T cell receptor (beta chain) comes out of a study of human T cells and chemical hapten exposure. Time point given: pre-sensitization, week 0. Indicated treatment: therapeutic diphenylcyclopropenone sensitization with weekly scalp DPC. TCRdb re-derived calls from the RACE reads in MiXCR, one entry per CDR3 protein. The profile shows over 70,000 distinct CDR3 sequences, less than 15% of them singletons. Study results and caveats: With DPC sensitization, TCRs exceeding 1 in 1000 frequency showed no change.

Concerning this clonotype itself: The antigen is not known.

V shed 1 base, J shed 6 bases, and the junction held 4 bases outside the gene matches. Germline values: CDR1 SEHNR, CDR2 FQNEAQ (reference sequence). The length of the CDR3 is 15 residues. The specimen was whole blood, collected in connection with sensitization to the hapten diphenylcyclopropenone (DPC). The V gene is TRBV7-9, the J gene TRBJ2-1; the match to TRBD2 covers 9 bases. The receptor's source is a woman between 50 and 59 years old with alopecia areata. Some clones in this sample may be carry-over from other donors' samples. In nucleotides, the CDR3 is TGTGCCAGCAGCTTAGGGCTAGCGGGGCCCAATGAGCAGTTCTTC. Protein sequence: CASSLGLAGPNEQFF.